This T cell receptor (beta chain) is from a study of HIV-infected patients and healthy controls. Germline loops: CDR1 MGHRA, CDR2 YSYEKL. The CDR3 has 18 residues. Unmatched junction bases numbered 14, after V lost 0 bases and J lost 4 bases. One entry per CDR3 protein results from TCRdb running MiXCR on the 5' RACE reads. The data contain about 64,000 distinct CDR3 sequences, roughly a fifth of them singletons. The sample holds many counts of this clonotype. The sequenced sample was CD4+ T cells from blood. The V and J genes are TRBV4-1 and TRBJ1-1; 7 bases align to TRBD1. The TCR was taken from a human donor in good health. The CDR3: CASSQETGRGTRGTEAFF. Here the CDR3 DNA reads TGCGCCAGCAGCCAAGAAACGGGCAGGGGGACCCGGGGCACTGAAGCTTTCTTT.